This entry lists 2 T cell receptor beta chains sequenced from one sample in a study of Ad26.COV2.S vaccination and SARS-CoV-2 variants. Treatment indicated: about 20 received Ad26.COV2.S at low or high dose, single or two shots; about 5 received placebo; per-sample allocation not given. At day 63 after the first vaccine or placebo injection, samples were drawn. Clones were sequenced by immunoSEQ multiplex PCR, and TCRdb holds only the in-frame ones, with some missing. The data show roughly 500,000 clones, roughly nine tenths seen once. The sequences come from peripheral blood, collected in a trial of Ad26.COV2.S vaccine versus placebo. The receptors here all came from a person aged 18 to 59 who received the Ad26.COV2.S COVID-19 vaccine or a placebo.

The rearrangement joins TRBV9 to TRBJ2-7; 8 nucleotides match TRBD1. The CDR3 runs 14 residues. V was clipped by 4 bases and J by 5 bases; unmatched bases: 8. Germline CDR1 and CDR2: SGDLS and YYNGEE. CDR3 coding DNA: TGTGCCAGCAGCTCCCCGGACAGGGTGGACGAGCAGTACTTC. It is translated as CASSSPDRVDEQYF.

This clone was observed a single time. The rearrangement uses TRBV9 and TRBJ1-5, with a weak D call TRBD1 (5 bases). V shed 5 bases and J shed 7 bases, with 16 bases lying between them. The germline CDR1 and CDR2 sequences are SGDLS and YYNGEE. The CDR3 spans 14 residues. The CDR3 bases are TGTGCCAGCAGTGGCACCGGCGGGGGGCAGCCCCAGCATTTT. It specifies CASSGTGGGQPQHF. Full variable domain (rest looked up from reference TRBV9 and TRBJ1-5): DSGVTQTPKHLITATGQRVTLRCSPRSGDLSVYWYQQSLDQGLQFLIQYYNGEERAKGNILERFSAQQFPDLHSELNLSSLELGDSALYFCASSGTGGGQPQHFGDGTRLSIL.